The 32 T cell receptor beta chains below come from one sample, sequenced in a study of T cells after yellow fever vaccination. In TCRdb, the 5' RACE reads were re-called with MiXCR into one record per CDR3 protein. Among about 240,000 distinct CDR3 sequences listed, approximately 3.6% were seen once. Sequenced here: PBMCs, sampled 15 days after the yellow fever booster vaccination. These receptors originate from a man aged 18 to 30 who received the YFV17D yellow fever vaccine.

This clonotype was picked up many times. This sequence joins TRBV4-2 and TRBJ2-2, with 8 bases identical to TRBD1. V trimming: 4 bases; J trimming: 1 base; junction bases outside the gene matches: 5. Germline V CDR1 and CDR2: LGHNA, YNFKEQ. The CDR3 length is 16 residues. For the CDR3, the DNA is TGTGCCAGCAGCCGCTCCGGGACAGGGAACACCGGGGAGCTGTTTTTT. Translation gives CASSRSGTGNTGELFF.

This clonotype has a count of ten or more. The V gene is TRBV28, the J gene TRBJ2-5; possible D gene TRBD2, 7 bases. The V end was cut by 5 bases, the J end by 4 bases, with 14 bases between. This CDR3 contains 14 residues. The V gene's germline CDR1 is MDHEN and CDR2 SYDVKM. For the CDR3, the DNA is TGTGCCAGCAGTGGCGGGGGCCCCGGAGAGACCCAGTACTTC. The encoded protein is CASSGGGPGETQYF.

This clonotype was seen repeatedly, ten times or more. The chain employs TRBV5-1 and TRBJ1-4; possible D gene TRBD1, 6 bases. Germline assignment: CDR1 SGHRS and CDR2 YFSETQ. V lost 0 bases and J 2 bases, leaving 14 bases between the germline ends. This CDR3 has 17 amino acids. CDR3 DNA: TGCGCCAGCAGCTTGGAGGGGGTCACTCGGACTAATGAAAAACTGTTTTTT. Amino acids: CASSLEGVTRTNEKLFF.

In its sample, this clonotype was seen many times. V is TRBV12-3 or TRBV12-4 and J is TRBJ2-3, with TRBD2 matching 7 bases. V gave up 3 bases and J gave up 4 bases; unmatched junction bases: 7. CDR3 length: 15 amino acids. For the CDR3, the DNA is TGTGCCAGCAGTTTGCGGGAGTTAAGCGCAGATACGCAGTATTTT. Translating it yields CASSLRELSADTQYF.

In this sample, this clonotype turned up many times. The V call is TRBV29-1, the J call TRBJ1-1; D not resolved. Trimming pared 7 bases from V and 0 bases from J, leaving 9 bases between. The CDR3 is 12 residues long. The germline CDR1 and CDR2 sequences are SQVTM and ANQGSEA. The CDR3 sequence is CSARPLNTEAFF. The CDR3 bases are TGCAGCGCAAGGCCCTTGAACACTGAAGCTTTCTTT.

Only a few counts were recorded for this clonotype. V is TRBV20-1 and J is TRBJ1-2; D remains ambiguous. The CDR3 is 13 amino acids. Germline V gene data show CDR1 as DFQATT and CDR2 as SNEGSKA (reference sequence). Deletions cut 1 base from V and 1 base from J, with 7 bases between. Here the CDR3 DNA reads TGCAGTGCTAGAGTTGGACGTAACTATGGCTACACCTTC. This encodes CSARVGRNYGYTF.

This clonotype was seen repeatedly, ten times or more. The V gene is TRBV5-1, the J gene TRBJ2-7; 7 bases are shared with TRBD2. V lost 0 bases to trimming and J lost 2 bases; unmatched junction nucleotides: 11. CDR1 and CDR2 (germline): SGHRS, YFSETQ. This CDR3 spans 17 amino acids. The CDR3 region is CASSLGLAAGGPYEQYV. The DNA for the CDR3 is TGCGCCAGCAGCTTGGGGCTAGCGGCCGGAGGGCCCTACGAGCAGTACGTC.

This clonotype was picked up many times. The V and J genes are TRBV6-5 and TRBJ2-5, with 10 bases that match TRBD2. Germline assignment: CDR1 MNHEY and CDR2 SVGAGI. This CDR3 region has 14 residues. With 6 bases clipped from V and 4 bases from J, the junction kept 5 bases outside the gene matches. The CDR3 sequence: CASRGLATGETQYF. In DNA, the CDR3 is TGTGCCAGCAGGGGACTAGCGACCGGAGAGACCCAGTACTTC.

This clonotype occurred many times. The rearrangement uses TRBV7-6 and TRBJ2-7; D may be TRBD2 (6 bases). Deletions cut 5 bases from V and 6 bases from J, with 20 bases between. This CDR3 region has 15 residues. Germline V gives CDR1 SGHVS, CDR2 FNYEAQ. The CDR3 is CASSLLPGDMGEQYV. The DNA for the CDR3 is TGTGCCAGCAGCCTACTCCCGGGGGATATGGGCGAGCAGTACGTC.

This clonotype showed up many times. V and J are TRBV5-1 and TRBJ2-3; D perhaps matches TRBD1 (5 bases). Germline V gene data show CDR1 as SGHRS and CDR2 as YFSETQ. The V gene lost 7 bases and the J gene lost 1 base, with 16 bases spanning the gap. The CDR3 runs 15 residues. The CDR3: CASRLRGAGTDTQYF. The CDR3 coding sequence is TGCGCCAGCCGCCTAAGGGGCGCCGGCACAGATACGCAGTATTTT.

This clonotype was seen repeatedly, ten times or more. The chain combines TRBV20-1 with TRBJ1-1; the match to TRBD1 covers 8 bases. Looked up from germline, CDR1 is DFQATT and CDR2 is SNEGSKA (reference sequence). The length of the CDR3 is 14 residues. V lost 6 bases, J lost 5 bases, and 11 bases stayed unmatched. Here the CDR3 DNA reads TGCAGTGCACCACCCGCAGGGGGCAGAACTGAAGCTTTCTTT. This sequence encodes CSAPPAGGRTEAFF.

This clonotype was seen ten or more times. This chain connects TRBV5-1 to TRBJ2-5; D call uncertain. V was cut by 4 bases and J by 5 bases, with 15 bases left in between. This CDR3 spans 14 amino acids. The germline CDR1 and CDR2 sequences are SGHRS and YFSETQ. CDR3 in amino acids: CASSTRPVPETQYF. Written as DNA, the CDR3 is TGCGCCAGCAGCACCAGACCGGTCCCGGAGACCCAGTACTTC.

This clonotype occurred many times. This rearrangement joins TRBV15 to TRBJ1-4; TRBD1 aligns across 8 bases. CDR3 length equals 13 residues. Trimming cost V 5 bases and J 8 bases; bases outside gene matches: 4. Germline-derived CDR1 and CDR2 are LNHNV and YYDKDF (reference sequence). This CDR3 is CATSGQGWEKLFF. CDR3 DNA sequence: TGTGCCACCAGCGGACAGGGTTGGGAAAAACTGTTTTTT. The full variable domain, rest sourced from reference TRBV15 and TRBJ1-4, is DAMVIQNPRYQVTQFGKPVTLSCSQTLNHNVMYWYQQKSSQAPKLLFHYYDKDFNNEADTPDNFQSRRPNTSFCFLDIRSPGLGDTAMYLCATSGQGWEKLFFGSGTQLSVL.

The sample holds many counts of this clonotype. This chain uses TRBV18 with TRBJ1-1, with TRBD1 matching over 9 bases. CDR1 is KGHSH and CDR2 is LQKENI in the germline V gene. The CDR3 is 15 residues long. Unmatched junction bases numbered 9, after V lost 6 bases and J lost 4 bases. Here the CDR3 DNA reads TGTGCCAGCTCGCACAGGGGGCGCGGGGGCACTGAAGCTTTCTTT. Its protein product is CASSHRGRGGTEAFF.

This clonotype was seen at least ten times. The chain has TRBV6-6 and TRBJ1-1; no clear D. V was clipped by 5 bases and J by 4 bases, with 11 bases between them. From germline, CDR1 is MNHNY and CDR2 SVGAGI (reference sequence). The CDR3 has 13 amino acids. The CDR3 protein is CASSGPRGTEAFF. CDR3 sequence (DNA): TGTGCCAGCAGTGGACCTCGGGGCACTGAAGCTTTCTTT.

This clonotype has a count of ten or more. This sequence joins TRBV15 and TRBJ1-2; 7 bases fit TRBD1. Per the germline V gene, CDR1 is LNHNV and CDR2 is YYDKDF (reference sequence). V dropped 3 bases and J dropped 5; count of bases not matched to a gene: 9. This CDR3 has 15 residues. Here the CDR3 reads CATSRQGDSPYGYTF. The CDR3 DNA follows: TGTGCCACCAGCAGGCAGGGGGACAGCCCTTATGGCTACACCTTC.

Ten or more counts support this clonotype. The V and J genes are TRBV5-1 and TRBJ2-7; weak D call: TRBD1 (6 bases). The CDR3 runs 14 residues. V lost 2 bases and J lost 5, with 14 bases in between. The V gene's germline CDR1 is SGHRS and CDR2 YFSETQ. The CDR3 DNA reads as TGCGCCAGCAGCTTTGTCCCAGGGGAGAACGAGCAGTACTTC. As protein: CASSFVPGENEQYF.

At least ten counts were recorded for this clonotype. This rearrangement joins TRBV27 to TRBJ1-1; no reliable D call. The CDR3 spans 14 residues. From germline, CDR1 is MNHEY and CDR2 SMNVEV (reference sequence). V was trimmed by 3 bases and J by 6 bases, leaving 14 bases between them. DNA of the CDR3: TGTGCCAGCAGTTTTCTGGCCCGTACCTCTGAAGCTTTCTTT. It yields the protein CASSFLARTSEAFF.

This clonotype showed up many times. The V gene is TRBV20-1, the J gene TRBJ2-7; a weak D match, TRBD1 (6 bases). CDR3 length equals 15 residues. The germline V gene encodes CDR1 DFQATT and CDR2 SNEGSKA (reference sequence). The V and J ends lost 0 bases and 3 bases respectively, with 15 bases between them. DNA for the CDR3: TGCAGTGCTAGAGAACTACAGGGAGACCACTACGAGCAGTACGTC. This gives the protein CSARELQGDHYEQYV.

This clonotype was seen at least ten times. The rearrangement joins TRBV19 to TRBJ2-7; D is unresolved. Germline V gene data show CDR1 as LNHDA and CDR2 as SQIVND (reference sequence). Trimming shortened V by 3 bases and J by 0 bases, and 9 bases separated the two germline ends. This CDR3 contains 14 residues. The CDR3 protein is CASSIGRFSYEQYF. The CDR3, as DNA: TGTGCCAGTAGTATTGGGCGGTTCTCCTACGAGCAGTACTTC.

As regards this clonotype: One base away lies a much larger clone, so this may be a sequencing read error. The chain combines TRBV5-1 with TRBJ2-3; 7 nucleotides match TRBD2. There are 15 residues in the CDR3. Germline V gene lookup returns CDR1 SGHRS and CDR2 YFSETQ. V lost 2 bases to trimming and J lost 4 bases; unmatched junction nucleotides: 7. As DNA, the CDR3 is TGCGCCAGCAGCTTTACTAGGGAGGGCTCAGATACGCAGTATTTT. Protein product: CASSFTREGSDTQYF.

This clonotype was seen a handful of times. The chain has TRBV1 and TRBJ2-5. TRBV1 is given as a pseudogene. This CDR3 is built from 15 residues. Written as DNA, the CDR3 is TGCACCAGCAGCCAAGATAGGCGGTTCCAAGAGACCCAGTACTTC. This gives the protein CTSSQDRRFQETQYF.

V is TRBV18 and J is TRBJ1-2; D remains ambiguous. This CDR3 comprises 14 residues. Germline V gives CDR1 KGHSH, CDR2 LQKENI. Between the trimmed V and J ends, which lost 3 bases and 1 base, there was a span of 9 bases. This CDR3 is CASSPREFNYGYTF. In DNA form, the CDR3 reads TGTGCCAGCTCACCTCGGGAGTTTAACTATGGCTACACCTTC.

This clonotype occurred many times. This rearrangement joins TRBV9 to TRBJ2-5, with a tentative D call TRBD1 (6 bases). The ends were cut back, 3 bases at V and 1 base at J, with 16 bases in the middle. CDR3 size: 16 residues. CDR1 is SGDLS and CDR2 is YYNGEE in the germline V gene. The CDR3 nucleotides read TGTGCCAGCAGCGCCCTGATGGGGGCCCCCCAAGAGACCCAGTACTTC. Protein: CASSALMGAPQETQYF.

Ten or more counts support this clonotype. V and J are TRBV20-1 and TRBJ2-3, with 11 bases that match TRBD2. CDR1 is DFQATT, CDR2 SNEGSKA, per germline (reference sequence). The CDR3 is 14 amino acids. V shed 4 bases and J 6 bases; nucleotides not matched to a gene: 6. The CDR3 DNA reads TGCAGTGCTACACTAGCGGGGGCGGGGGATACGCAGTATTTT. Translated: CSATLAGAGDTQYF.

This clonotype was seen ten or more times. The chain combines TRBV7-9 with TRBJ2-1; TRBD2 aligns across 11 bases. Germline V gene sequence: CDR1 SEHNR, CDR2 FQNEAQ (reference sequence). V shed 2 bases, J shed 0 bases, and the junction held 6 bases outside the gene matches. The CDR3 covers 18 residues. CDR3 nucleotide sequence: TGTGCCAGCAGCTTAAGGCTAGCGGGGGGCCGCTCCTACAATGAGCAGTTCTTC. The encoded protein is CASSLRLAGGRSYNEQFF.

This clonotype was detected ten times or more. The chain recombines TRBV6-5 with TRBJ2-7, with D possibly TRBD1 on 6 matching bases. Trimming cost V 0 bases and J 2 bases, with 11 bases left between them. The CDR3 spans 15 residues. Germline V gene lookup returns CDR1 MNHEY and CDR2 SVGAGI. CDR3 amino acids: CASSYSLDSAYEQYF. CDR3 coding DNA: TGTGCCAGCAGTTACTCCCTGGACAGCGCCTACGAGCAGTACTTC.

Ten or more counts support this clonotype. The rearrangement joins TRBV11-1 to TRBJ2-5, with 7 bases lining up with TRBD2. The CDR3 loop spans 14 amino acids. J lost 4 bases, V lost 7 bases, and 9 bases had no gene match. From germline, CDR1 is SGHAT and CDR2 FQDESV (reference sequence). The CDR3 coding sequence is TGTGCCAGCATCGAATCTTCTAGCGGAGAGACCCAGTACTTC. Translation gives CASIESSSGETQYF.

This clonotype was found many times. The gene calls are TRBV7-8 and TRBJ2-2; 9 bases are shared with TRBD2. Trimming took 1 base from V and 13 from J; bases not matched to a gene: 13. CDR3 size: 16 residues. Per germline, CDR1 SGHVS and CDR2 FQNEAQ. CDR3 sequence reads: CASSLDMSSGVRGLFF. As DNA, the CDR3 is TGTGCCAGCAGCTTAGATATGTCTAGCGGGGTGCGGGGGCTGTTTTTT.

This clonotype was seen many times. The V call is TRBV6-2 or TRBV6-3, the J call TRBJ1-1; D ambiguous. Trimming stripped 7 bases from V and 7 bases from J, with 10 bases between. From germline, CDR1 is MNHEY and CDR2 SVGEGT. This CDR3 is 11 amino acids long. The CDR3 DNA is TGTGCCAGCACCACTCCCGTTGAAGCTTTCTTT. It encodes CASTTPVEAFF.

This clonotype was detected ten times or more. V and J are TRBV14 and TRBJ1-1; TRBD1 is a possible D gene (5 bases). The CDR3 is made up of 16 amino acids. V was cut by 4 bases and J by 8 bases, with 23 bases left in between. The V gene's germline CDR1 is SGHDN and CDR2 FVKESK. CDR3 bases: TGTGCCAGCAGCCCTAGCTCTAGGTTGGGCGACAGCGAAGCTTTCTTT. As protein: CASSPSSRLGDSEAFF.

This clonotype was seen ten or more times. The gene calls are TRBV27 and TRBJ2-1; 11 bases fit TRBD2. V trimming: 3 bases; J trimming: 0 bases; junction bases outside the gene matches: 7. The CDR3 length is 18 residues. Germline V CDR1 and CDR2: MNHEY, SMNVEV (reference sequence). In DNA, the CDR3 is TGTGCCAGCAGTTTCACTAGCGGGGGCCCAAGCTCCTACAATGAGCAGTTCTTC. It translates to CASSFTSGGPSSYNEQFF.